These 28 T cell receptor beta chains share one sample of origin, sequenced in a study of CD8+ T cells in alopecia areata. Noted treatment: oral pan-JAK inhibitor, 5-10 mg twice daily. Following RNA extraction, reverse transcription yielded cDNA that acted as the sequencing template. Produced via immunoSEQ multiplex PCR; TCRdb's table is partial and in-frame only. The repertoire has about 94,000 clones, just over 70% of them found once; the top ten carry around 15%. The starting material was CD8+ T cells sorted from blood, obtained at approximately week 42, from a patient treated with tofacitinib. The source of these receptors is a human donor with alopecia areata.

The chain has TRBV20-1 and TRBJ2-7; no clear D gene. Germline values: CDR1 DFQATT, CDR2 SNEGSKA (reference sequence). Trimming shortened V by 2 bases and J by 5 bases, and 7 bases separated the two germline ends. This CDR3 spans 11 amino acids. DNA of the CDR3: TGCAGTGCTAGAAGTGGCCACGAGCAGTACTTC. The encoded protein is CSARSGHEQYF.

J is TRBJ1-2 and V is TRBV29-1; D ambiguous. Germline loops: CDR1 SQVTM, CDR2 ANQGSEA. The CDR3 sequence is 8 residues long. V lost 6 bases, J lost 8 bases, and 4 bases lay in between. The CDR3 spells CSVKGYTF. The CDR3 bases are TGCAGCGTCAAGGGCTACACCTTC.

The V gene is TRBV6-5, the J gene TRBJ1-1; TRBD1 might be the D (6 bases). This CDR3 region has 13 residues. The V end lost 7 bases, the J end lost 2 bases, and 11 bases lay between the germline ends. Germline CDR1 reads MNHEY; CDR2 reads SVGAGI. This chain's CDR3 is CASTQGGNTEAFF. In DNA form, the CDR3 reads TGTGCCAGCACCCAAGGGGGAAACACTGAAGCTTTCTTT.

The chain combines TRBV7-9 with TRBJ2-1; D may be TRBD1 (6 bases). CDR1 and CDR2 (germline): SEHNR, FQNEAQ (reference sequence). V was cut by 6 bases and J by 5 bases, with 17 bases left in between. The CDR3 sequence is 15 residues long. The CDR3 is CASSQTGFGHNEQFF. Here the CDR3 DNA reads TGTGCCAGCAGTCAAACAGGGTTTGGGCACAATGAGCAGTTCTTC.

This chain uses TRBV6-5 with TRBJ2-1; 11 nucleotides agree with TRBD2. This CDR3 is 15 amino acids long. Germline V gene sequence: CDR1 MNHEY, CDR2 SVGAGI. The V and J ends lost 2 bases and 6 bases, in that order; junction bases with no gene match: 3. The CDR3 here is CASSYASGGLNEQFF. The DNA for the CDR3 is TGTGCCAGCAGTTACGCTAGCGGGGGGCTCAATGAGCAGTTCTTC.

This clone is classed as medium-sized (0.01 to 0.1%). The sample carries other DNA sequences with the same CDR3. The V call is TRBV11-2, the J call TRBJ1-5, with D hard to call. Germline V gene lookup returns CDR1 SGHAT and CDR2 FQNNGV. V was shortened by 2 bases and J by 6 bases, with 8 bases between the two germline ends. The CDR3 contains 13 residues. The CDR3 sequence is CASSLSPSQPQHF. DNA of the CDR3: TGTGCCAGCAGCTTAAGTCCATCTCAGCCCCAGCATTTT.

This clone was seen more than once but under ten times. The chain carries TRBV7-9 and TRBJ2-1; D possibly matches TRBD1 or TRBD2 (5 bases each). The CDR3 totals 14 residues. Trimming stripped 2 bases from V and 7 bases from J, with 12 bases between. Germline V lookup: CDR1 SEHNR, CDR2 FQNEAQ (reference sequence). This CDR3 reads CASSLSEEGNEQFF. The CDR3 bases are TGTGCCAGCAGCTTATCAGAAGAGGGGAATGAGCAGTTCTTC.

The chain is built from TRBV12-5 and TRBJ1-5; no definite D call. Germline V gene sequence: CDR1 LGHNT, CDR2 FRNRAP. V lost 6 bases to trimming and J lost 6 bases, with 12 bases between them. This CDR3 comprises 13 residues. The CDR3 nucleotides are TGTGCTAGTGGGTCGGGGATTAGTCAGCCCCAGCATTTT. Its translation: CASGSGISQPQHF. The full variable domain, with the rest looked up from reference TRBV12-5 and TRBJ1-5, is DARVTQTPRHKVTEMGQEVTMRCQPILGHNTVFWYRQTMMQGLELLAYFRNRAPLDDSGMPKDRFSAEMPDATLATLKIQPSEPRDSAVYFCASGSGISQPQHFGDGTRLSIL.

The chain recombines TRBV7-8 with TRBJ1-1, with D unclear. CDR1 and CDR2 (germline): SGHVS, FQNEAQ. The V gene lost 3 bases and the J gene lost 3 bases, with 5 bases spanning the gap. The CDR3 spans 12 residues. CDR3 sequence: CASSLRDTEAFF. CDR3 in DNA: TGTGCCAGCAGCTTGAGAGACACTGAAGCTTTCTTT.

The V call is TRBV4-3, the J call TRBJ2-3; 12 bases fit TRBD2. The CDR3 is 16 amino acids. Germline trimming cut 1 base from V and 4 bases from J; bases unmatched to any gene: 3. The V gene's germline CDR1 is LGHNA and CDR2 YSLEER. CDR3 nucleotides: TGCGCCAGCAGCCAAGGACTAGCGGGGGCCGCAGATACGCAGTATTTT. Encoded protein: CASSQGLAGAADTQYF.

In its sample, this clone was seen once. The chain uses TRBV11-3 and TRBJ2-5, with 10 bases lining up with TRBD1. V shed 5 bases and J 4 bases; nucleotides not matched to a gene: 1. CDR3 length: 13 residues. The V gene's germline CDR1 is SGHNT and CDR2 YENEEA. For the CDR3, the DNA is TGTGCCAGCAGCCGGACAGGGGGAGAGACCCAGTACTTC. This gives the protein CASSRTGGETQYF.

CDR3 bases: TGCGCCAGCAGCTTGGGTAGCGGGTCCTACGAGCAGTACTTC. It encodes CASSLGSGSYEQYF. V and J are TRBV5-1 and TRBJ2-7; 7 bases agree with TRBD2. CDR3 size: 14 residues. Trimming removed 0 bases from V and 1 base from J; junction bases left unmatched: 1. Germline CDR1 and CDR2: SGHRS and YFSETQ.

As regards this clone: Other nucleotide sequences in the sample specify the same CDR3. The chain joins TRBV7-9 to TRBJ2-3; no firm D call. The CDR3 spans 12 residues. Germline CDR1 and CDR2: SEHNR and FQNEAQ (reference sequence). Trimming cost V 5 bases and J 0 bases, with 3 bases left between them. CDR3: CASSPSTDTQYF. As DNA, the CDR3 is TGTGCCAGCAGCCCTAGCACAGATACGCAGTATTTT.

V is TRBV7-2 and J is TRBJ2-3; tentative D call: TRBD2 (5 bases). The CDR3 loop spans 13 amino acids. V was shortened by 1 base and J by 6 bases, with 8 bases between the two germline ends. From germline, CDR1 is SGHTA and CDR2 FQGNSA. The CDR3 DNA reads TGTGCCAGCAGCTTAGAAGTAGCGGATACGCAGTATTTT. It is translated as CASSLEVADTQYF. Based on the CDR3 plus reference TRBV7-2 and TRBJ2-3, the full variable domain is GAGVSQSPSNKVTEKGKDVELRCDPISGHTALYWYRQSLGQGLEFLIYFQGNSAPDKSGLPSDRFSAERTGGSVSTLTIQRTQQEDSAVYLCASSLEVADTQYFGPGTRLTVL.

The CDR3, as DNA: TGTGCCAGCAGCTTAAGGGGGAAAGAGACCCAGTACTTC. Protein product: CASSLRGKETQYF. The V and J genes are TRBV7-3 and TRBJ2-5; D is possibly TRBD1 or TRBD2 (5 bases each). This CDR3 has 13 residues. The V gene's germline CDR1 is SGHTA and CDR2 FQGTGA. Deletions cut 1 base from V and 3 bases from J, with 6 bases between.

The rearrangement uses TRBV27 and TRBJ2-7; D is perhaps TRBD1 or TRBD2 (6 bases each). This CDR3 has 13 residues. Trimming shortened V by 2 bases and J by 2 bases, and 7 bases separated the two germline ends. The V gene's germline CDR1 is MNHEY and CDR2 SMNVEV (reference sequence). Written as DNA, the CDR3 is TGTGCCAGCAGTTTAGGGGGGCCCTACGAGCAGTACTTC. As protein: CASSLGGPYEQYF.

The CDR3 protein is CASSQEQGDGYTF. The CDR3 bases are TGCGCCAGCAGCCAAGAACAGGGCGATGGCTACACCTTC. The chain uses TRBV4-3 and TRBJ1-2, with D possibly matching TRBD1 (6 bases). V lost 0 bases to trimming and J lost 6 bases, with 8 bases between them. This CDR3 comprises 13 residues. From germline, CDR1 is LGHNA and CDR2 YSLEER.

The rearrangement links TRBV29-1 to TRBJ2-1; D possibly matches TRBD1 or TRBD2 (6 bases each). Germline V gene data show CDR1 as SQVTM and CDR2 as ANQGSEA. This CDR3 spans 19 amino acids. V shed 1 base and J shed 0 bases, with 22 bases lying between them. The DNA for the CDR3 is TGCAGCGTTGAAGGGGGGGCAGATTTTCTCCCGAGCTCCTACAATGAGCAGTTCTTC. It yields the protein CSVEGGADFLPSSYNEQFF.

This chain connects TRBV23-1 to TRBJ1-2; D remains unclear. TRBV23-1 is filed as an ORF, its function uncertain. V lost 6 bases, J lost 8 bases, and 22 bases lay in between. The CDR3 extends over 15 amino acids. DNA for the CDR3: TGCGCCAGCAGCCAGCCCCCCTGGGGAGACTGGGGCTACACCTTC. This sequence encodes CASSQPPWGDWGYTF.

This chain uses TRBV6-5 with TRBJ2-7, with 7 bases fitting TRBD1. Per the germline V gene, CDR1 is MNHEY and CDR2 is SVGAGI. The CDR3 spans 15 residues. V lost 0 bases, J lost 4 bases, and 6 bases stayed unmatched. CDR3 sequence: CASSYSIGQVYEQYF. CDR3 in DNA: TGTGCCAGCAGTTACTCGATCGGACAGGTTTACGAGCAGTACTTC.

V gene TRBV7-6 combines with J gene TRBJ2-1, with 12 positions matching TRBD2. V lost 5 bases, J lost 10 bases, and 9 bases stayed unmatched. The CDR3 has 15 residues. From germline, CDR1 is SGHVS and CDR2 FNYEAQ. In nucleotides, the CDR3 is TGTGCCAGCAGCCAAAATCCTAGCGGGGGGGTCGAGCAGTTCTTC. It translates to CASSQNPSGGVEQFF.

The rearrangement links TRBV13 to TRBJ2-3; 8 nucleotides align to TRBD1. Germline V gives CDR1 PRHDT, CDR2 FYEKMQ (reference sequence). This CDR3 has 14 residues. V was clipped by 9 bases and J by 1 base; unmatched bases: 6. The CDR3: CASRRGQGTDTQYF. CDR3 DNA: TGTGCCAGTAGACGGGGACAGGGCACAGATACGCAGTATTTT. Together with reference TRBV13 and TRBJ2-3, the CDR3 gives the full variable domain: AAGVIQSPRHLIKEKRETATLKCYPIPRHDTVYWYQQGPGQDPQFLISFYEKMQSDKGSIPDRFSAQQFSDYHSELNMSSLELGDSALYFCASRRGQGTDTQYFGPGTRLTVL.

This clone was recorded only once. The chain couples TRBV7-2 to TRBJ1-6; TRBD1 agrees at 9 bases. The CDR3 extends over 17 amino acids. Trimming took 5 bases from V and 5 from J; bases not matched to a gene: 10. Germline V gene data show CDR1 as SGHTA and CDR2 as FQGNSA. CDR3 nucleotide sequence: TGTGCCAGCAGCCGAACCTACCGGGACAGGGATAATTCACCCCTCCACTTT. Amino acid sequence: CASSRTYRDRDNSPLHF.

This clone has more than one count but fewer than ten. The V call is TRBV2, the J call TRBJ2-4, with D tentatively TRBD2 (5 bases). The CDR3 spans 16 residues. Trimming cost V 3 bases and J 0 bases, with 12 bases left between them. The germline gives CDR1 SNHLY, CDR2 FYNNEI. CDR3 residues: CASSEEAGGAKNIQYF. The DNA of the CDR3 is TGTGCCAGCAGTGAGGAGGCGGGCGGAGCCAAAAACATTCAGTACTTC.

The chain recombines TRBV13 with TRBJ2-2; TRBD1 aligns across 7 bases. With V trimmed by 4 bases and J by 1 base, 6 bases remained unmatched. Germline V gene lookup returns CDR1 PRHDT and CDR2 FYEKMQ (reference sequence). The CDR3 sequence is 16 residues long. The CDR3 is CASSSIGQENTGELFF. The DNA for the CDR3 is TGTGCCAGCAGCTCCATTGGACAGGAGAACACCGGGGAGCTGTTTTTT.

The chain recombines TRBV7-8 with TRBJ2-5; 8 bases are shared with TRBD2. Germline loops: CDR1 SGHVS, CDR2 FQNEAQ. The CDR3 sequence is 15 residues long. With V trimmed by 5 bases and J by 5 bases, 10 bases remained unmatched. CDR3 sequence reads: CASSRRPGGAETQYF. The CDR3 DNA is TGTGCCAGCAGCCGCCGCCCCGGGGGGGCGGAGACCCAGTACTTC.

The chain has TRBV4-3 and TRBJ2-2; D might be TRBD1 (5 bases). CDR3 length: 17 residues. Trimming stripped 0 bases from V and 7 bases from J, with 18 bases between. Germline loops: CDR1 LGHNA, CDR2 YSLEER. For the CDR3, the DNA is TGCGCCAGCAGCCAAGACGCGATTAGGGGCACCGGCGGGGAGCTGTTTTTT. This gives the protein CASSQDAIRGTGGELFF.

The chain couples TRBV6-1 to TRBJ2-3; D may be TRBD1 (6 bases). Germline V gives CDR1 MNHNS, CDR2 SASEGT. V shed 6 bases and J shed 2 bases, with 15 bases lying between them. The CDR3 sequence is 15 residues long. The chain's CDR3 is CASSDTGIITDTQYF. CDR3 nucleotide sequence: TGTGCCAGCAGCGACACAGGGATCATCACAGATACGCAGTATTTT.